What follows is one T cell receptor beta chain and its context. These data originate in a study of regulatory T cells in long-lasting Graves disease. Study-wide context: Graves' patients diagnosed newly had used antithyroid drugs under 3 months.

The CDR3 has 15 residues. Germline V CDR1 and CDR2: DFQATT, SNEGSKA (reference sequence). The V segment lost 6 bases and the J segment 0 bases; nucleotides outside the gene matches: 9. The authors built TCR beta libraries using iRepertoire HTBI primers and Arm-PCR of CDR3 regions. TCRdb re-called the multiplex PCR reads with MiXCR, one entry per CDR3 protein. The sample lists approximately 470,000 distinct CDR3 sequences, roughly 17% occurring once. Sample time point: newly diagnosed GD, antithyroid drugs for less than 3 months. TCR sequences were obtained from RNA taken from PBMCs. These data also featured in a second study, about T cells in Graves' hyperthyroidism and ophthalmopathy.

This rearrangement joins TRBV20-1 to TRBJ1-1; 8 bases are a match to TRBD1. The clonotype was recovered from a man aged 40-50 years with Graves disease. Sample: peripheral blood mononuclear cells (PBMCs), taken at new diagnosis, from a patient treated with antithyroid drugs. CDR3 in DNA: TGCAGTGCCGATACAGGGGGATATATGAACACTGAAGCTTTCTTT. Protein: CSADTGGYMNTEAFF.